The rows below give T cell receptor beta chains drawn from one sample of a study of blood T cells in healthy people across ages. TCRdb recomputed calls from the 5' RACE reads with MiXCR, one row per CDR3 protein. The sample has roughly 500,000 distinct CDR3 sequences; 27% are singletons. Input material: blood. These receptors came from a woman between 65 and 79 years old in good health. The CDR3 runs from the conserved cysteine through the conserved F or W. A D gene is named only where the DNA matches it firmly. Clone size is not always given. Where it is, it says once, few, many or a class for expanded clones.

J: TRBJ2-4; D: -; size: -; V: TRBV28; CDR3: CANSSPEGMGAKNIQYF; DNA: TGTGCCAACAGTTCCCCAGAGGGGATGGGAGCCAAAAACATTCAGTACTTC
J: TRBJ2-2; D: -; size: -; V: TRBV6-2/TRBV6-3; CDR3: CASRPGATGELFF; DNA: TGTGCCAGCAGGCCCGGGGCCACCGGGGAGCTGTTTTTT
J: TRBJ1-1; D: -; size: -; V: TRBV6-1; CDR3: CASRTGGETEAFF; DNA: TGTGCCAGCAGGACAGGAGGGGAGACTGAAGCTTTCTTT
J: TRBJ2-1; D: TRBD1; size: few; V: TRBV6-5; CDR3: CASSYSGQGLYNEQFF; DNA: TGTGCCAGCAGTTACTCCGGACAGGGGCTTTACAATGAGCAGTTCTTC
J: TRBJ1-5; D: TRBD1; size: few; V: TRBV20-1; CDR3: CSAPRQGSNQPQHF; DNA: TGCAGTGCTCCCCGACAGGGGAGCAATCAGCCCCAGCATTTT
J: TRBJ1-2; D: -; size: few; V: TRBV20-1; CDR3: CSASDGTSYGYTF; DNA: TGCAGTGCTAGTGATGGGACCAGCTACGGCTACACCTTC
J: TRBJ1-2; D: -; size: -; V: TRBV7-2; CDR3: CASSLMVDSNYGYTF; DNA: TGTGCCAGCAGCTTAATGGTAGACAGCAACTATGGCTACACCTTC
J: TRBJ2-1; D: TRBD2; size: -; V: TRBV5-1; CDR3: CASGQLAGPFNEQFF; DNA: TGCGCCAGCGGCCAACTAGCGGGCCCATTCAATGAGCAGTTCTTC
J: TRBJ2-6; D: -; size: few; V: TRBV5-5; CDR3: CASSFAGTGANVLTF; DNA: TGTGCCAGCAGCTTCGCGGGGACTGGGGCCAACGTCCTGACTTTC
J: TRBJ1-1; D: -; size: -; V: TRBV6-5; CDR3: CASYRVENTEAFF; DNA: TGTGCCAGCTACAGGGTGGAAAACACTGAAGCTTTCTTT
J: TRBJ2-1; D: -; size: few; V: TRBV4-3; CDR3: CASSQGGGPKEQFF; DNA: TGCGCCAGCAGCCAAGGAGGGGGGCCCAAGGAGCAGTTCTTC
J: TRBJ1-6; D: -; size: -; V: TRBV12-5; CDR3: CASGLFAGSKVNLHF; DNA: TGTGCTAGTGGTTTGTTTGCCGGATCGAAGGTTAACCTCCACTTT
J: TRBJ1-1; D: TRBD1; size: -; V: TRBV20-1; CDR3: CSAAKGADTEAFF; DNA: TGCAGTGCCGCGAAGGGGGCGGACACTGAAGCTTTCTTT
J: TRBJ2-5; D: TRBD2; size: -; V: TRBV11-3; CDR3: CASSPRRTSGGGSETQYF; DNA: TGTGCCAGCAGCCCCCGACGGACTAGCGGGGGGGGTTCCGAGACCCAGTACTTC
J: TRBJ1-2; D: TRBD1; size: many; V: TRBV12-3/TRBV12-4; CDR3: CASSLTGANGYTF; DNA: TGCGCCAGCAGCTTGACAGGGGCAAATGGCTACACCTTC
J: TRBJ2-5; D: -; size: -; V: TRBV18; CDR3: CASSPLAGGQAETQYF; DNA: TGTGCCAGCTCACCACTGGCTGGCGGGCAAGCAGAGACCCAGTACTTC
J: TRBJ1-5; D: -; size: -; V: TRBV4-3; CDR3: CASSQGVGHQPQHF; DNA: TGCGCCAGCAGCCAAGGGGTAGGGCATCAGCCCCAGCATTTT
J: TRBJ2-1; D: -; size: few; V: TRBV7-9; CDR3: CASSYAGRHNEQFF; DNA: TGTGCCAGCAGCTACGCCGGGCGCCACAATGAGCAGTTCTTC
J: TRBJ2-5; D: -; size: -; V: TRBV20-1; CDR3: CSASWGEETQYF; DNA: TGCAGTGCTAGCTGGGGGGAAGAGACCCAGTACTTC
J: TRBJ1-4; D: -; size: -; V: TRBV3-1; CDR3: CASSQDLHGRSNEKLFF; DNA: TGTGCCAGCAGCCAAGACCTACACGGGAGGAGTAATGAAAAACTGTTTTTT
J: TRBJ1-2; D: TRBD1; size: few; V: TRBV5-1; CDR3: CASSLARQGDGYTF; DNA: TGCGCCAGCAGCTTGGCCAGGCAGGGGGATGGCTACACCTTC
J: TRBJ1-4; D: TRBD1; size: many; V: TRBV5-6; CDR3: CASSFGTGVEKLFF; DNA: TGTGCCAGCAGCTTCGGGACAGGGGTCGAAAAACTGTTTTTT
J: TRBJ2-3; D: TRBD2; size: few; V: TRBV12-3/TRBV12-4; CDR3: CASTASRGGADTQYF; DNA: TGTGCCAGCACCGCGTCGCGGGGGGGCGCAGATACGCAGTATTTT
J: TRBJ2-7; D: TRBD2; size: -; V: TRBV7-2; CDR3: CASSLASSGAAAYEQYF; DNA: TGTGCCAGCAGCTTAGCGTCGAGCGGGGCGGCGGCTTACGAGCAGTACTTC
J: TRBJ2-5; D: TRBD1; size: few; V: TRBV5-1; CDR3: CASTLGTGETQYF; DNA: TGCGCCAGCACTCTAGGGACAGGAGAGACCCAGTACTTC
J: TRBJ2-5; D: -; size: -; V: TRBV5-1; CDR3: CASSFDGQETQYF; DNA: TGCGCCAGCAGCTTCGACGGTCAAGAGACCCAGTACTTC
J: TRBJ1-1; D: -; size: -; V: TRBV9; CDR3: CASSIKGNTEAFF; DNA: TGTGCCAGCAGCATCAAAGGGAACACTGAAGCTTTCTTT
J: TRBJ2-5; D: -; size: few; V: TRBV20-1; CDR3: CSAPEGAQETQYF; DNA: TGCAGTGCTCCCGAGGGCGCCCAAGAGACCCAGTACTTC
J: TRBJ1-4; D: -; size: -; V: TRBV25-1; CDR3: CASSESGATNEKLFF; DNA: TGTGCCAGCAGTGAATCGGGCGCAACTAATGAAAAACTGTTTTTT
J: TRBJ2-7; D: -; size: -; V: TRBV20-1; CDR3: CSAGPWNSYEQYF; DNA: TGCAGTGCCGGCCCCTGGAATTCCTACGAGCAGTACTTC
J: TRBJ2-7; D: -; size: few; V: TRBV5-1; CDR3: CASSLPQGNEQYF; DNA: TGCGCCAGCAGCTTGCCGCAGGGCAACGAGCAGTACTTC